This record looks at one T cell receptor beta chain sequence and its context. Its antigen target is currently unknown. No base-level quality is on record; no much larger clone is a single base apart. Whole blood was collected in K2EDTA tubes by collaborating institutions according to the institutions' own protocols. Collaborator samples were shipped for TCRbeta analysis as frozen whole blood, isolated PBMCs, or DNA extracted from either sample type. TCRbeta CDR3 regions were amplified from genomic DNA using the immunoSEQ Assay, a bias-controlled multiplex PCR. Per the source publication's procedure: Within the assay, amplification of reference gene primers was used to estimate how many nucleated cells each sample contained. Sequence reads were collapsed and filtered to measure the absolute abundance of every unique TCRbeta CDR3 rearrangement. For each sample, productive Simpson clonality was calculated by taking the square root of Simpson's diversity index across productive rearrangements. This is the immuneACCESS table as TCRdb keeps it, with only in-frame sequences that have V and J called. A part of the clones is gone; compared with another copy, unresolved V genes explain less than half, and the rest is unexplained. From that table come the V and J calls and clone size; the DNA was used to work out D and trimming. In all, the sample holds about 120,000 clones, and approximately 80% of those were seen once. Of the sample, about 17% falls within the top ten clones.

These data are taken from a study of blood T cell repertoires in COVID-19 (TCRdb year 2020). Broadly, across the study: Samples from collaborators originated in the United States, Italy and Spain and spanned both the acute and convalescent phases of COVID-19. The material from the prospective study consisted of cDNA or gDNA derived from T cells, B-cell-depleted T cells, or PBMCs. The dataset comprised deeply sampled blood TCRbeta repertoires from subjects exposed to, actively infected with, or recovered from COVID-19. The repertoires were made available in a free public database intended to serve as a resource for research on the immune response to SARS-CoV-2. The samples were drawn from the first 160 participants of the ongoing ImmuneRACE study and from 950 to 1,500 subjects provided by 6 global collaborators. Where available, HLA class I and class II types were taken from metadata supplied by the sample provider and were not determined by assay-based typing. The sample metadata nearly always contained a de-identified subject ID, COVID-19 status, age in years and sex.

Beyond this particular receptor, the publication reports: Clinical and demographic metadata were provided uncurated, with the amount varying by source and participant.

From cysteine to phenylalanine, the CDR3 is 15 amino acids long. Only the CDR3 DNA is retained, 45 bases long and in frame from the first base. CDR1 and CDR2 are read off the germline V gene as SGHTA and FQGNSA. Compared with germline, V lacks 1 base and J lacks 4 bases; bases without a gene match: 4. Sequencing was done on a sample of peripheral blood. The sequence joins TRBV7-2 to TRBJ1-1; 9 bases in the junction line up with TRBD1. This TCR was recovered from an older woman with acute or convalescent COVID-19. The DNA reads TGTGCCAGCAGCTTAGTAGGACAGGGGTCCACTGAAGCTTTCTTT. Its protein reads: CASSLVGQGSTEAFF.